The T cell receptor (beta chain) described here comes from a study of shared clonotypes between healthy human individuals. Overall study context: Plates per donor: three CD4 naive, three CD4 memory, two CD8 naive, one CD8 memory.

The CDR3 is 12 residues long. CDR1 and CDR2 from the germline V gene are SGHRS and YFSETQ. In replicate PCRs of sorted subsets, approximately 210 ng DNA, some 28,000 T cell genomes, was used. The data were produced by immunoSEQ multiplex PCR, yet TCRdb's version contains in-frame clones alone and is incomplete. The table lists about 95,000 clones, 67% of them singletons. This clone was seen once. Sequence at one end of the junction differs from germline and may be a read error. What was sequenced was memory CD8+ T cells sorted from blood. Subset described: CD45RO+ cells pooled with CCR7-negative TemRA cells. The receptor's source is a man aged 25 to 40 in good health. This chain uses TRBV5-1 with TRBJ2-5; TRBD2 agrees at 7 bases. The CDR3 region is CASSLDSEGRDF. The CDR3 DNA reads as TGCGCCAGCAGCCTAGACTCTGAGGGGAGGGACTTC. The full variable domain, completed using reference TRBV5-1 and TRBJ2-5, is KAGVTQTPRYLIKTRGQQVTLSCSPISGHRSVSWYQQTPGQGLQFLFEYFSETQRNKGNFPGRFSGRQFSNSRSEMNVSTLELGDSALYLCASSLDSEGRDFGPGTRLLVL.